Below, one T cell receptor (beta chain) is given with its context. Trimming at V came to 4 bases and at J to 3 bases, leaving 6 bases not matched to a gene. The V gene's germline CDR1 is KGHDR and CDR2 SFDVKD. The CDR3 is 15 amino acids. The data were taken from a study of control samples from healthy donors and cancer patients. Assay used: immunoSEQ multiplex PCR; TCRdb lists only in-frame clones, some missing. The sample carries fewer than 85,000 clones, roughly 91% recorded once. Sequenced sample: blood. This chain connects TRBV24-1 to TRBJ2-5; TRBD1 agrees at 8 bases. This clonotype was obtained from a man younger than 40 in good health. The chain's CDR3 is CATSDPETGEETQYF. CDR3 nucleotides: TGTGCCACCAGTGACCCCGAGACAGGGGAAGAGACCCAGTACTTC.